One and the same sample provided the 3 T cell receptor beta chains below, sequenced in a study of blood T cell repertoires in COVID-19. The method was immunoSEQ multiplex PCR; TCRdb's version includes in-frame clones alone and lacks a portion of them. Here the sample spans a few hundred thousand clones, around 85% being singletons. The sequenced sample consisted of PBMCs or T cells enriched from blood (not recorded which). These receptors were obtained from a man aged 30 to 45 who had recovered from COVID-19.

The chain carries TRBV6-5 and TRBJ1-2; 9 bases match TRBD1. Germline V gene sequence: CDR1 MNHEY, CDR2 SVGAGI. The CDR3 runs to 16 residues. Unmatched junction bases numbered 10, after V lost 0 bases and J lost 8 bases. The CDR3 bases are TGTGCCAGCAGTTACTCGGAGGGGACAGGGTCGGAGGGCTACACCTTC. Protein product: CASSYSEGTGSEGYTF.

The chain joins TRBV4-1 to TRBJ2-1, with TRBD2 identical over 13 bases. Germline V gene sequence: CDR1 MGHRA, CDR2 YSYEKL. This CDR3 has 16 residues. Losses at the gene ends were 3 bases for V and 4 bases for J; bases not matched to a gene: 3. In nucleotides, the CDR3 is TGCGCCAGCAGCCATGGACTAGCGGGGGAATACAATGAGCAGTTCTTC. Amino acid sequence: CASSHGLAGEYNEQFF.

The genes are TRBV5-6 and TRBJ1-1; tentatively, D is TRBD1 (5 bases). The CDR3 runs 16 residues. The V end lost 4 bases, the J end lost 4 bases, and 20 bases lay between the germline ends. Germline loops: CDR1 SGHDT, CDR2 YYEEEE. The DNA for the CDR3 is TGTGCCAGCAGCCTCCTAGGAAGGGCGCAGGGCACTGAAGCTTTCTTT. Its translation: CASSLLGRAQGTEAFF.